The next 2 T cell receptor beta chains were all read from a single sample in a study of CD8+ T cells in alopecia areata. In each case, RNA was isolated and then reverse transcribed into cDNA as the sequencing template. TCRdb's table, derived via immunoSEQ multiplex PCR, lists solely in-frame clones and lacks some. In the table there are fewer than 80,000 clones, 55% to 75% of which are singletons. The source material was CD8+ T cells sorted from blood, sampled at week 0. These TCRs come from a human donor with alopecia areata.

The chain joins TRBV19 to TRBJ2-5; perhaps TRBD2 as D (6 bases). From germline, CDR1 is LNHDA and CDR2 SQIVND (reference sequence). This CDR3 has 15 residues. Trimming shortened V by 3 bases and J by 0 bases, and 11 bases separated the two germline ends. The CDR3 sequence is CASSIGVADQETQYF. The CDR3 nucleotides read TGTGCCAGTAGTATCGGAGTAGCGGACCAAGAGACCCAGTACTTC.

The chain couples TRBV4-1 to TRBJ2-7; D unresolved. The ends were cut back, 4 bases at V and 6 bases at J, with 16 bases in the middle. The CDR3 consists of 14 residues. Germline values: CDR1 MGHRA, CDR2 YSYEKL. The CDR3 DNA reads as TGCGCCAGCAGCCGGACCCCAGGTTCGGGCGAGCAGTACTTC. Translated, it gives CASSRTPGSGEQYF.